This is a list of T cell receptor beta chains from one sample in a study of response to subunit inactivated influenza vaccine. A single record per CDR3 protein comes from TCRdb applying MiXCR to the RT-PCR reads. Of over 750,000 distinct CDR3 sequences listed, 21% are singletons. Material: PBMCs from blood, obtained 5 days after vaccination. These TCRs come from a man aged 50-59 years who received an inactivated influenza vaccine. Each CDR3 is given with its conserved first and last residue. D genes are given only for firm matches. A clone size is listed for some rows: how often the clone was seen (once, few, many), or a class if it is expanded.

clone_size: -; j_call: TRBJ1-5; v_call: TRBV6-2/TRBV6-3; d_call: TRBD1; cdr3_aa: CASRRTGGLQPQHF; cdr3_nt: TGTGCCAGCAGACGGACAGGGGGCCTCCAGCCCCAGCATTTT
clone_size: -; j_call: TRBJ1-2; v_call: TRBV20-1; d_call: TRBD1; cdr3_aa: CSARSPDRVYGYTF; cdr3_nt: TGCAGTGCTCGGTCCCCGGACAGGGTCTATGGCTACACCTTC
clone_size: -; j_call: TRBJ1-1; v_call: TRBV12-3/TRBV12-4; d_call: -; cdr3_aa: CASRDSGHYTEAFF; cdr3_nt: TGTGCCAGCAGGGACTCAGGTCATTACACTGAAGCTTTCTTT
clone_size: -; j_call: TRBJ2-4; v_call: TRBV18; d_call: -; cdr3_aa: CASSPPGLPKNIQYF; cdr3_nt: TGTGCCAGCTCACCACCGGGGTTACCCAAAAACATTCAGTACTTC
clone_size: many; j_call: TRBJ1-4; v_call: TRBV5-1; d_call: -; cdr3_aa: CASSLRGTNEKLFF; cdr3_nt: TGCGCCAGCAGCCTCAGGGGAACTAATGAAAAACTGTTTTTT
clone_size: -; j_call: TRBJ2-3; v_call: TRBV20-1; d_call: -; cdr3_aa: CSARMGGVTDTQYF; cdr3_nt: TGCAGTGCTAGAATGGGGGGCGTCACAGATACGCAGTATTTT
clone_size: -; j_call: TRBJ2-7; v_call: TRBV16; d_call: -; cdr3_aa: CASSQFVNSYEQYF; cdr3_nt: TGTGCCAGCAGCCAATTTGTCAATTCCTACGAGCAGTACTTC
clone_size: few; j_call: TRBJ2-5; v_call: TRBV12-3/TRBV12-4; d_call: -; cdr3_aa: CASRSDTKETQYF; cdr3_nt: TGTGCCAGCAGATCGGACACAAAAGAGACCCAGTACTTC
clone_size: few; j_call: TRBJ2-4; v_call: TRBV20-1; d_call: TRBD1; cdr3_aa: CSAEGTGKNIQYF; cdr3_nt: TGCAGTGCCGAGGGGACAGGGAAAAACATTCAGTACTTC
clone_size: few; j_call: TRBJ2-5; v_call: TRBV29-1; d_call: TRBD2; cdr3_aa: CSAAGAETQYF; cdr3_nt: TGCAGCGCTGCGGGAGCGGAGACCCAGTACTTC
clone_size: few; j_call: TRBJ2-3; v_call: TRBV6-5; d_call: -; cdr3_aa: CASSYSPGRDTQYF; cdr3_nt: TGTGCCAGCAGTTACTCGCCTGGTCGTGATACGCAGTATTTT
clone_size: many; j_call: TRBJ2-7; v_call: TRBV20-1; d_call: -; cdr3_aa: CSAILQRATYEQYF; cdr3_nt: TGCAGTGCTATCCTCCAGCGAGCCACCTACGAGCAGTACTTC
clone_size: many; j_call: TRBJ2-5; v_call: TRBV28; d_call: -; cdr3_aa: CASSRDTQETQYF; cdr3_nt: TGTGCCAGCAGTCGGGACACCCAAGAGACCCAGTACTTC
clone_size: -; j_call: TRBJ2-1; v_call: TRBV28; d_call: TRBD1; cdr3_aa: CASSSTGAAYNEQFF; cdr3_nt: TGTGCCAGCAGTTCGACAGGGGCGGCCTACAATGAGCAGTTCTTC
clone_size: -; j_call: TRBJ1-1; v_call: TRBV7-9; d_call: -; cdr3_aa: CASSQEGRAEAFF; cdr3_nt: TGTGCCAGCAGCCAGGAAGGACGGGCTGAAGCTTTCTTT
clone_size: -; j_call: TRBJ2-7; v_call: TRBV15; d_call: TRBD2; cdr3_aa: CATSRGNGRPPYEQYF; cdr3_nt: TGTGCCACCAGCAGAGGGAACGGGAGGCCACCCTACGAGCAGTACTTC
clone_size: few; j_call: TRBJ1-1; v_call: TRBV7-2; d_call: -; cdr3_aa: CASSGGQANTEAFF; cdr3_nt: TGTGCCAGCAGCGGGGGGCAGGCTAACACTGAAGCTTTCTTT
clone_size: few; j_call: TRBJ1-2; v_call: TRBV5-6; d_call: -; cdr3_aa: CASSFSPGYGYTF; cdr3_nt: TGTGCCAGCAGCTTTTCCCCTGGCTATGGCTACACCTTC
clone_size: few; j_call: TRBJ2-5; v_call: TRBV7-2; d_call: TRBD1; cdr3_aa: CASSLYGTAQETQYF; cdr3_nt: TGTGCCAGCAGCTTATACGGGACAGCCCAAGAGACCCAGTACTTC
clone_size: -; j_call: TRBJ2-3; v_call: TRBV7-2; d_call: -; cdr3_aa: CASSLVRLRVWGDTQYF; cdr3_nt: TGTGCCAGCAGCTTAGTTCGTCTGAGGGTTTGGGGGGATACGCAGTATTTT
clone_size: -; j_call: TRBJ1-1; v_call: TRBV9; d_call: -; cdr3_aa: CASSVVVMNTEAFF; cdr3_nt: TGTGCCAGCAGCGTAGTCGTTATGAACACTGAAGCTTTCTTT
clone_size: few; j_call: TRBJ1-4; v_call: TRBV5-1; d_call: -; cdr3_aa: CASRVQGITNEKLFF; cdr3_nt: TGCGCCAGCAGAGTCCAGGGGATAACTAATGAAAAACTGTTTTTT
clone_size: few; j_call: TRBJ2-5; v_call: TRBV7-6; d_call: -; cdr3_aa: CASSPLSIRETQYF; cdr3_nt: TGTGCCAGCAGCCCACTCTCTATACGGGAGACCCAGTACTTC
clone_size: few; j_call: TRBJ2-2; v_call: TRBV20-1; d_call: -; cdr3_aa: CSARRPSGWNTGELFF; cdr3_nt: TGCAGTGCTCGCCGACCGTCGGGGTGGAACACCGGGGAGCTGTTTTTT
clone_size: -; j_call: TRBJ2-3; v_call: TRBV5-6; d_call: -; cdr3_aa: CASSARGTDTQYF; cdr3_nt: TGTGCCAGCAGCGCCCGGGGCACAGATACGCAGTATTTT
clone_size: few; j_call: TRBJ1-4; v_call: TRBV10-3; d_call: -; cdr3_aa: CAISEGPGRKEKLFF; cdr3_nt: TGTGCCATCAGTGAGGGTCCGGGTAGGAAGGAAAAACTGTTTTTT
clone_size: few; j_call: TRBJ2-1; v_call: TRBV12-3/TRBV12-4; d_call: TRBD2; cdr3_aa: CASSVIAGGSFEQFF; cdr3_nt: TGTGCCAGCAGCGTCATAGCGGGGGGGTCCTTTGAGCAGTTCTTC
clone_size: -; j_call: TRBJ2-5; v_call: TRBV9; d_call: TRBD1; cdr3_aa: CASSLTDRGKAKTQYF; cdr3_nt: TGTGCCAGCAGCTTAACAGACAGGGGAAAGGCGAAGACCCAGTACTTC
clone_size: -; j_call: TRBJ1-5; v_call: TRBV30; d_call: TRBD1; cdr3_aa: CAWSLGQEHQPQHF; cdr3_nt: TGTGCCTGGAGCCTTGGACAGGAACATCAGCCCCAGCATTTT
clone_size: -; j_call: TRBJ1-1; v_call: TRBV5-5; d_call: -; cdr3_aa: CASSLDVGLGTEAFF; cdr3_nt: TGTGCCAGCAGCTTGGATGTCGGCCTGGGGACTGAAGCTTTCTTT
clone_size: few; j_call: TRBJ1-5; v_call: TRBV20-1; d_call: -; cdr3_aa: CSARADLWDPSNQPQHF; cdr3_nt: TGCAGTGCTAGAGCCGACCTCTGGGATCCTAGCAATCAGCCCCAGCATTTT
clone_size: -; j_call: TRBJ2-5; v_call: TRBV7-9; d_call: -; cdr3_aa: CAMSPGLRGLLETQYF; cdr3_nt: TGTGCCATGAGCCCCGGGCTGCGCGGACTTCTCGAGACCCAGTACTTC
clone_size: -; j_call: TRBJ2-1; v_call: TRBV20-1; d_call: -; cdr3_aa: CSAREPPYNEQFF; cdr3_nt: TGCAGTGCTAGAGAACCACCCTACAATGAGCAGTTCTTC
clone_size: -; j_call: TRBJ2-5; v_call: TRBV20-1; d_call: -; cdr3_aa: CSALKAGGIETQYF; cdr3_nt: TGCAGTGCCCTTAAGGCAGGTGGGATAGAGACCCAGTACTTC
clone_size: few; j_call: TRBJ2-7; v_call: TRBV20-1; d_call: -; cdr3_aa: CSARGLLSYEQYF; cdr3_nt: TGCAGTGCTAGAGGGCTTCTATCCTACGAGCAGTACTTC
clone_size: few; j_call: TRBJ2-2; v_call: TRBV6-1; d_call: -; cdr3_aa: CASSPAPGTNTGELFF; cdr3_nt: TGTGCCAGCAGTCCAGCCCCCGGGACTAACACCGGGGAGCTGTTTTTT
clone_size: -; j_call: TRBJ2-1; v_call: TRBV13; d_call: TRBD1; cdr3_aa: CASSLGRTGHNEQFF; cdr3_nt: TGTGCCAGCAGCCTGGGTAGGACAGGTCACAATGAGCAGTTCTTC
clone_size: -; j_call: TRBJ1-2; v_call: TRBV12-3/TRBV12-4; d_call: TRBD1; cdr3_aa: CASSRLDRAYGYTF; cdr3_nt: TGTGCCAGCAGCCGACTGGACAGGGCTTATGGCTACACCTTC
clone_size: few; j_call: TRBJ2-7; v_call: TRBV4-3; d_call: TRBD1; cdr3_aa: CASSQGVPGQGLSYEQYF; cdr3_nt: TGCGCCAGCAGCCAAGGTGTCCCGGGACAGGGCCTCTCCTACGAGCAGTACTTC
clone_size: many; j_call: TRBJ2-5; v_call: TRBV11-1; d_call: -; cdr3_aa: CASSPLPGQETQYF; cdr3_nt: TGTGCCAGCAGCCCACTTCCGGGACAAGAGACCCAGTACTTC
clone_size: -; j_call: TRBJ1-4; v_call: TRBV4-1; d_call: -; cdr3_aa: CASSQVWGTNEKLFF; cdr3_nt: TGCGCCAGCAGCCAAGTATGGGGGACTAATGAAAAACTGTTTTTT
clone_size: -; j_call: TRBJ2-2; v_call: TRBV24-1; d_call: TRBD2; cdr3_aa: CATSDRRGLDGSGELFF; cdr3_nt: TGTGCCACCAGTGACCGAAGGGGACTAGACGGGTCCGGGGAGCTGTTTTTT
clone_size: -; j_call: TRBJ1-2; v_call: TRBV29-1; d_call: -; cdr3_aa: CSVVRGGYGYTF; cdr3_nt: TGCAGCGTTGTTAGAGGCGGCTATGGCTACACCTTC
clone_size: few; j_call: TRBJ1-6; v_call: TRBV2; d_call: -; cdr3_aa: CASSGRYNSPLHF; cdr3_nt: TGTGCCAGCAGCGGACGTTATAATTCACCCCTCCACTTT
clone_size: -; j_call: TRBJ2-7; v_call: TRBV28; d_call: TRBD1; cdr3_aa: CASNLGQGASEQYF; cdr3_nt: TGTGCCAGCAACCTCGGACAGGGGGCCAGTGAGCAGTACTTC
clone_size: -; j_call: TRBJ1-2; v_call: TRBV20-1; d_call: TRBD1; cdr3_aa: CSANSDRVYGYTF; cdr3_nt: TGCAGTGCTAACTCGGACAGGGTCTATGGCTACACCTTC
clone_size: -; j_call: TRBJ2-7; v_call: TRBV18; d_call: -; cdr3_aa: CASSPNTYEQYF; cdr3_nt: TGTGCCAGCTCACCTAATACCTACGAGCAGTACTTC
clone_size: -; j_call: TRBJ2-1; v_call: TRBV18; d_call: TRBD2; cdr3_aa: CASSLRASGYYNEQFF; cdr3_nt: TGTGCCAGCTCACTCCGGGCTAGCGGATACTACAATGAGCAGTTCTTC
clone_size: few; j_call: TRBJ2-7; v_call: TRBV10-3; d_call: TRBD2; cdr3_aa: CAISGISSGSSYEQYF; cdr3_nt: TGTGCCATCAGTGGGATATCTAGCGGGAGCTCCTACGAGCAGTACTTC
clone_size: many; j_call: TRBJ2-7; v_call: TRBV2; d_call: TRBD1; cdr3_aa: CASSRSTGNSYEQYF; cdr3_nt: TGTGCCAGCAGCAGATCGACAGGGAACTCCTACGAGCAGTACTTC
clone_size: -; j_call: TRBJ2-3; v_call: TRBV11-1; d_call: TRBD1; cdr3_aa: CASSRDRSSTDTQYF; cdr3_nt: TGTGCCAGCAGTCGGGACAGGTCGAGCACAGATACGCAGTATTTT